This TCR beta chain was captured by sequencing in a study of naive and memory T cell subsets. V lost 4 bases, J lost 3 bases, and 3 bases lay in between. Germline values: CDR1 SNHLY, CDR2 FYNNEI. This CDR3 is 11 amino acids long. Comments on this clonotype: The antigen remains unidentified.

Findings of the study overall: No ground truth validated the naive and memory repertoire findings.

The beta constant-region primer was an equimolar mix of two oligonucleotides covering TRBC1 and TRBC2. Ligated cDNA was amplified by four rounds of PCR with nested alpha and beta constant-region primers and SP2. MiXCR was run by TCRdb on the UMI-ligation and nested PCR reads, yielding one entry per CDR3 protein. The table has 100,000 to 150,000 distinct CDR3 sequences, 30% to 45% seen once; the top ten hold approximately 0.88%. The chain links TRBV2 to TRBJ2-5; no definite D call. The receptor was derived from a human donor in good health. Input material: central memory CD4+ T cells from blood. The CDR3 spells CASSGEETQYF. CDR3 DNA: TGTGCCAGCAGTGGAGAAGAGACCCAGTACTTC.